Below are 13 T cell receptor beta chains sequenced from a single sample in a study of T cell clonotyping in hematopoietic cell transplantation. Repertoires were generated with immunoSEQ multiplex PCR, while TCRdb's copy carries only in-frame clones and drops some. The sample consists of approximately 22,000 clones, 90% of them appearing once. The time point here: recipient sample about 28 days before transplant, after cytoreduction. This material consisted of peripheral blood mononuclear cells, taken before stem cell transplant. The receptors derive from a man between 18 and 35 years old with biphenotypic leukemia. Some clones in this sample may be carry-over from other donors' samples.

The chain joins TRBV19 to TRBJ1-5; no reliable D call. CDR1 is LNHDA, CDR2 SQIVND, per germline (reference sequence). The V end lost 1 base, the J end lost 7 bases, and 11 bases lay between the germline ends. The CDR3 is 14 amino acids. The CDR3 spells CASSIGNRNQPQHF. Written as DNA, the CDR3 is TGTGCCAGTAGTATAGGGAACAGAAACCAGCCCCAGCATTTT.

The chain links TRBV5-4 to TRBJ2-7; 7 bases are shared with TRBD2. V was pared by 4 bases and J by 0 bases, with 10 bases of the junction left unmatched. Germline V gene sequence: CDR1 SGHNT, CDR2 YYREEE (reference sequence). The CDR3 loop spans 16 amino acids. The CDR3 DNA is TGTGCCAGCAGCGCGTCCCGGGGCGGGAGCTCCTACGAGCAGTACTTC. This codes for CASSASRGGSSYEQYF.

The genes are TRBV11-2 and TRBJ2-3; tentatively, D is TRBD2 (7 bases). The CDR3 is 17 residues long. V was shortened by 1 base and J by 5 bases, with 19 bases between the two germline ends. The germline V gene has CDR1 SGHAT and CDR2 FQNNGV. This CDR3 reads CASSLAPAGAAEDTQYF. The CDR3 DNA is TGTGCCAGCAGCTTAGCCCCGGCGGGGGCCGCGGAAGATACGCAGTATTTT.

The V and J genes are TRBV10-3 and TRBJ1-5; 7 bases match TRBD1. Germline values: CDR1 ENHRY, CDR2 SYGVKD. There are 14 residues in the CDR3. V lost 7 bases and J lost 2; bases outside the gene matches: 5. The CDR3 loop reads CAIKAGTGNQPQHF. The CDR3 coding sequence is TGTGCCATCAAAGCAGGGACAGGCAATCAGCCCCAGCATTTT.

The chain is built from TRBV2 and TRBJ1-2, with D perhaps matching TRBD1 (5 bases). Germline V gene lookup returns CDR1 SNHLY and CDR2 FYNNEI. The CDR3 is made up of 16 amino acids. V gave up 6 bases and J gave up 0 bases, with 17 bases separating them. The CDR3 DNA reads TGTGCCAGCAGACCCGGGACGGCCATAGCTAACTATGGCTACACCTTC. Protein sequence: CASRPGTAIANYGYTF.

The rearrangement links TRBV19 to TRBJ1-5; 7 nucleotides agree with TRBD1. The CDR3 contains 20 residues. CDR1 is LNHDA, CDR2 SQIVND, per germline (reference sequence). After removal of 5 bases from V and 11 bases from J, the junction contained 30 bases not matched to a gene. The CDR3 region is CASSEEPGQLSRGPKLAQHF. CDR3 nucleotide sequence: TGTGCCAGTAGTGAGGAACCGGGACAGCTCTCGCGCGGTCCCAAATTAGCCCAGCATTTT.

The sample holds a few counts of this clone. The chain couples TRBV19 to TRBJ1-3, with D unclear. Trimming removed 3 bases at V and 0 bases at J, with 12 bases between. Germline V gene sequence: CDR1 LNHDA, CDR2 SQIVND (reference sequence). The CDR3 is 16 residues long. The CDR3 loop reads CASSIPRRSSGNTIYF. The CDR3 nucleotides read TGTGCCAGTAGTATTCCTCGGCGGAGCTCTGGAAACACCATATATTTT.

The V call is TRBV6-5, the J call TRBJ1-2; D uncertain. The ends were cut back, 0 bases at V and 4 bases at J, with 9 bases in the middle. CDR3 length: 14 amino acids. The germline CDR1 and CDR2 sequences are MNHEY and SVGAGI. The CDR3 DNA reads as TGTGCCAGCAGTTACTCGAGAGGTTCCTATGGCTACACCTTC. It specifies CASSYSRGSYGYTF.

The chain couples TRBV11-2 to TRBJ2-2; D not resolved. With 6 bases removed from V and 3 bases from J, the gap between germline ends came to 11 bases. Germline V CDR1 and CDR2: SGHAT, FQNNGV. The CDR3 loop spans 14 amino acids. Here the CDR3 DNA reads TGTGCCAGCAGTCCCCAGTGGGACACCGGGGAGCTGTTTTTT. It is translated as CASSPQWDTGELFF.

The chain uses TRBV6-1 and TRBJ1-6; D call uncertain. CDR1 is MNHNS and CDR2 is SASEGT in the germline V gene. Trimming left V 1 base short and J 0 bases short, with 7 bases between. This CDR3 is built from 16 residues. CDR3 sequence reads: CASSEVGSSYNSPLHF. CDR3 bases: TGTGCCAGCAGTGAAGTGGGGAGCTCCTATAATTCACCCCTCCACTTT.

The chain is built from TRBV5-6 and TRBJ2-7; the D call may be TRBD1 or TRBD2 (5 bases each). The CDR3 covers 13 residues. Germline V lookup: CDR1 SGHDT, CDR2 YYEEEE. V shed 2 bases and J shed 5 bases, with 11 bases lying between them. Here the CDR3 reads CASSFSGTHEQYF. As DNA, the CDR3 is TGTGCCAGCAGCTTCAGTGGGACGCACGAGCAGTACTTC.

The V call is TRBV7-9, the J call TRBJ2-7; D is unclear. Germline lookup yields CDR1 SEHNR and CDR2 FQNEAQ (reference sequence). Trimming pared 3 bases from V and 5 bases from J, leaving 5 bases between. This CDR3 has 11 residues. The CDR3 DNA reads TGTGCCAGCAGCTTTGGAAACGAGCAGTACTTC. Its translation is CASSFGNEQYF.

The J gene is TRBJ1-2, the V gene TRBV27; D is perhaps TRBD1 (5 bases). From germline, CDR1 is MNHEY and CDR2 SMNVEV (reference sequence). The CDR3 length is 16 residues. V was clipped by 3 bases and J by 0 bases, with 14 bases between them. As DNA, the CDR3 is TGTGCCAGCAGTTTTTCGGGGACGGAGACTAACTATGGCTACACCTTC. It encodes CASSFSGTETNYGYTF.